This TCR beta chain is from a study of cytomegalovirus exposure and HLA in healthy donors. The CDR3 is 13 residues long. V was clipped by 2 bases and J by 0 bases, with 4 bases between them. Germline CDR1 is MNHEY and CDR2 is SMNVEV (reference sequence). PCR amplification relied on 60 Vbeta primers (plus 13 Jbeta primers). Some clones are missing from TCRdb's copy, which holds only in-frame ones; the method was immunoSEQ multiplex PCR. The sample consists of over 90,000 clones, approximately 66% of them appearing once. This chain connects TRBV27 to TRBJ2-5; no clear D gene. Sequencing was performed on PBMCs. The sequence was obtained from a woman aged 50 to 60 in good health and CMV-seronegative. The CDR3 protein is CASSLQYQETQYF. DNA of the CDR3: TGTGCCAGCAGTTTACAGTACCAAGAGACCCAGTACTTC.